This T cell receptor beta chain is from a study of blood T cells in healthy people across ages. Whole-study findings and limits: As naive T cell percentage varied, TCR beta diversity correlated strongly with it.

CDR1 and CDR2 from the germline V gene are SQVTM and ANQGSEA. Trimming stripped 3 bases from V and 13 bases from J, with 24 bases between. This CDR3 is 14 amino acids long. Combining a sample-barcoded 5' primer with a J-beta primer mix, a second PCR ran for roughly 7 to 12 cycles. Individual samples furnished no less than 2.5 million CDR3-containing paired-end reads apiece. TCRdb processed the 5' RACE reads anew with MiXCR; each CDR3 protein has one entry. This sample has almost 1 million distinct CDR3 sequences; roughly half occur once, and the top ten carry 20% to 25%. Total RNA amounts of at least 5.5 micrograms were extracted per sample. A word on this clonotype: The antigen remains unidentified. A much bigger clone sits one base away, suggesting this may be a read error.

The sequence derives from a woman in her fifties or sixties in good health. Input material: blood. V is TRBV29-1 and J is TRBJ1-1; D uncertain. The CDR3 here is CSVESEAISRKVFF. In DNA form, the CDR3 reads TGCAGCGTTGAGAGTGAGGCTATTAGTCGAAAAGTTTTCTTT.